A selection of T cell receptor beta chains follows, all from one sample in a study of post-analysis software for immune sequencing data. TCRdb ran MiXCR on the PCR reads and lists one entry per CDR3 protein. The sample shows about 820,000 distinct CDR3 sequences, about 53% of them seen only once. Sequenced material: blood. These receptors originate from a girl aged 10 to 17 with multiple sclerosis. Each CDR3 is given with its conserved first and last residue. A D gene is named only where the DNA matches it firmly. The size entry is marked missing in some rows and otherwise reads once, few, many or a size class.

v_gene	d_gene	abundance	j_gene	CDR3aa	CDR3nt
TRBV12-3/TRBV12-4	NA	NA	TRBJ2-7	CASSPGRFHEQYF	TGTGCCAGCAGCCCAGGGCGCTTTCACGAGCAGTACTTC
TRBV4-1	NA	NA	TRBJ2-6	CASSHPRGSGANVLTF	TGCGCCAGCAGCCATCCCAGGGGCTCTGGGGCCAACGTCCTGACTTTC
TRBV5-1	TRBD2	once	TRBJ2-7	CASSIAGGSKEQYF	TGCGCCAGCAGCATAGCGGGAGGGTCCAAGGAGCAGTACTTC
TRBV29-1	NA	NA	TRBJ2-3	CSVVGRGDLDHTQYF	TGCAGCGTCGTAGGGCGGGGCGACCTCGATCATACGCAGTATTTT
TRBV5-5	NA	NA	TRBJ2-7	CASSTEVRTGRNEQYF	TGTGCCAGCAGCACCGAGGTCCGGACGGGGAGGAACGAGCAGTACTTC
TRBV7-9	NA	once	TRBJ2-4	CASSRGASGENIQYF	TGTGCCAGCAGCAGAGGGGCGAGCGGCGAAAACATTCAGTACTTC
TRBV20-1	NA	NA	TRBJ2-5	CSARERREQYF	TGCAGTGCTCGGGAAAGAAGGGAGCAGTACTTC
TRBV9	NA	NA	TRBJ1-2	CASSVASSGSYGYTF	TGTGCCAGCAGCGTAGCTTCCTCAGGGAGCTATGGCTACACCTTC
TRBV14	NA	few	TRBJ2-1	CASSPPGRTNNEQFF	TGTGCCAGCAGCCCTCCAGGGAGGACGAACAATGAGCAGTTCTTC
TRBV18	TRBD1	NA	TRBJ2-7	CASSPGDRVNYPGDGEQYF	TGTGCCAGCTCACCCGGGGACAGGGTAAACTATCCGGGAGATGGCGAGCAGTACTTC
TRBV29-1	NA	NA	TRBJ2-1	CSVEEFQAISYNEQFF	TGCAGCGTTGAAGAGTTCCAGGCCATCTCCTACAATGAGCAGTTCTTC
TRBV6-5	NA	NA	TRBJ2-1	CASSYNKHEPWNEQFF	TGTGCCAGCAGTTACAATAAACACGAGCCCTGGAATGAGCAGTTCTTC
TRBV6-5	TRBD1	NA	TRBJ1-2	CASSIRTGTSYNYGYTF	TGTGCCAGCAGTATACGGACAGGGACCTCCTATAACTATGGCTACACCTTC
TRBV28	TRBD2	NA	TRBJ2-7	CASSSLRWTSGRATSYEQYF	TGTGCCAGCAGTTCGCTTCGCTGGACTAGCGGGAGGGCCACCTCCTACGAGCAGTACTTC
TRBV29-1	NA	NA	TRBJ2-1	CSVDMSRSYNEQFF	TGCAGCGTTGATATGTCAAGATCCTACAATGAGCAGTTCTTC
TRBV29-1	TRBD2	NA	TRBJ2-1	CSASGTSGTTYNERFF	TGCAGCGCTTCCGGAACTAGCGGGACTACCTACAATGAGCGGTTCTTC
TRBV14	TRBD1	NA	TRBJ2-7	CASSQETGTTYEQYF	TGTGCCAGCAGCCAAGAGACAGGGACCACCTACGAGCAGTACTTC
TRBV20-1	NA	NA	TRBJ2-1	CSARDWRVAYNEQFF	TGCAGTGCTAGAGATTGGCGGGTAGCCTACAATGAGCAGTTCTTC
TRBV18	TRBD2	NA	TRBJ2-7	CASSPQERGGEQYF	TGTGCCAGCTCACCACAAGAGCGGGGCGGCGAGCAGTACTTC
TRBV5-1	NA	NA	TRBJ1-5	CASSRTRTPRENQPQHF	TGCGCCAGCAGCCGAACAAGGACACCCCGAGAAAATCAGCCCCAGCATTTT
TRBV29-1	NA	NA	TRBJ2-7	CSVVRGLFEQYF	TGCAGCGTTGTACGCGGGTTGTTCGAGCAGTACTTC
TRBV15	NA	once	TRBJ2-3	CATSRDLTSGSSTDTQYF	TGTGCCACCAGCAGAGATCTTACCAGCGGGTCTAGCACAGATACGCAGTATTTT
TRBV5-1	TRBD1	NA	TRBJ2-3	CASRPPTGGTDTQYF	TGCGCCAGCAGGCCCCCGACAGGGGGGACAGATACGCAGTATTTT
TRBV5-1	NA	few	TRBJ2-5	CASSLPSVSETQYF	TGCGCCAGCAGCTTGCCTAGCGTCTCAGAGACCCAGTACTTC
TRBV4-1	NA	NA	TRBJ2-4	CASSQVGTGKNIQYF	TGCGCCAGCAGCCAAGTGGGGACGGGCAAAAACATTCAGTACTTC
TRBV5-1	NA	few	TRBJ2-4	CASSLDRVVAKNIQYF	TGCGCCAGCAGCTTGGACAGGGTTGTAGCCAAAAACATTCAGTACTTC
TRBV20-1	TRBD1	NA	TRBJ1-4	CSARTGTGNMYEKLFF	TGCAGTGCTAGAACCGGGACAGGGAATATGTATGAAAAACTGTTTTTT
TRBV27	NA	few	TRBJ2-5	CASSHHKSAVQETQYF	TGTGCCAGCAGCCACCACAAGTCGGCGGTCCAAGAGACCCAGTACTTC
TRBV6-1	TRBD1	NA	TRBJ1-2	CASSDGTGVNYGYTF	TGTGCCAGCAGTGACGGGACAGGGGTGAACTATGGCTACACCTTC
TRBV27	TRBD2	NA	TRBJ2-7	CASSLRAGAVHEQYF	TGTGCCAGCAGTTTAAGGGCGGGAGCGGTACACGAGCAGTACTTC
TRBV10-3	NA	NA	TRBJ2-5	CAISEPTRETQYF	TGTGCCATCAGTGAGCCCACCAGGGAGACCCAGTACTTC
TRBV20-1	TRBD2	NA	TRBJ2-3	CSAGILAARTDTQYF	TGCAGTGCTGGGATTCTAGCGGCCCGCACAGATACGCAGTATTTT
TRBV20-1	TRBD2	NA	TRBJ2-1	CSARDWTSRVDEQFF	TGCAGTGCTAGAGATTGGACTAGCCGGGTGGACGAGCAGTTCTTC
TRBV11-1	NA	NA	TRBJ2-1	CASSLILGVSSYNEQFF	TGTGCCAGCAGCTTAATTTTGGGGGTCAGCTCCTACAATGAGCAGTTCTTC
TRBV20-1	NA	many	TRBJ2-5	CSARVGETQYF	TGCAGTGCTAGAGTGGGAGAGACCCAGTACTTC
TRBV12-3/TRBV12-4	TRBD2	few	TRBJ2-5	CASSLGQTSGGKVGETQYF	TGTGCCAGCAGTTTAGGGCAGACTAGCGGGGGGAAGGTGGGGGAGACCCAGTACTTC
TRBV29-1	NA	few	TRBJ2-7	CSVRRASNYEQYF	TGCAGCGTAAGGAGGGCCTCTAACTACGAGCAGTACTTC
TRBV5-1	TRBD1	NA	TRBJ1-6	CASSLAAGTVKNSPLHF	TGCGCCAGCAGCTTGGCCGCCGGGACAGTCAAGAATTCACCCCTCCACTTT
TRBV15	TRBD1	NA	TRBJ1-2	CATSRVVGTGITSGYTF	TGTGCCACCAGCAGAGTGGTAGGGACAGGGATTACTTCGGGCTACACCTTC
TRBV6-5	TRBD1	NA	TRBJ1-1	CASSYGDRVENTEAFF	TGTGCCAGCAGTTACGGGGACAGGGTTGAGAACACTGAAGCTTTCTTT
TRBV20-1	TRBD2	few	TRBJ2-1	CSANPATSGSGEQFF	TGCAGTGCTAACCCAGCGACTAGCGGGAGTGGTGAGCAGTTCTTC
TRBV29-1	TRBD2	NA	TRBJ2-7	CSVAASGAVSGEQYF	TGCAGCGTTGCGGCTAGCGGGGCCGTATCGGGCGAGCAGTACTTC